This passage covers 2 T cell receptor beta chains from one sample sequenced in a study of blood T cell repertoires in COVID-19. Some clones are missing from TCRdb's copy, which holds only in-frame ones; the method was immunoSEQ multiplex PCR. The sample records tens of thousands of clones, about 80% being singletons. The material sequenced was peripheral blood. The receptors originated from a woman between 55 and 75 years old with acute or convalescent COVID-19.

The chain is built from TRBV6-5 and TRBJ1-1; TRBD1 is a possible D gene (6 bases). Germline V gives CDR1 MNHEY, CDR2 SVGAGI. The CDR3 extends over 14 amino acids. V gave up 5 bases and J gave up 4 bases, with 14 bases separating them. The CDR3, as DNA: TGTGCCAGCAGTCCCCTTAGGGGGGGCACTGAAGCTTTCTTT. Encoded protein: CASSPLRGGTEAFF.

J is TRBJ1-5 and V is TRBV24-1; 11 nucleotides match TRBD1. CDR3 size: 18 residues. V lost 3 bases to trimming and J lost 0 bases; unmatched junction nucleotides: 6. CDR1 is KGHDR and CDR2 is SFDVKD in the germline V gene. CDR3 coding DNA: TGTGCCACCAGTGATACCCGGGGACAGGGGGATAGCAATCAGCCCCAGCATTTT. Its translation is CATSDTRGQGDSNQPQHF.